This T cell receptor beta chain is drawn from a study of blood T cell repertoires in COVID-19. In the study overall: Some COVID-19 samples were acute and others convalescent; all came from the United States, Italy and Spain. Sources were T cells, B-cell-depleted T cells, or PBMCs; the material itself was cDNA or gDNA.

The data were produced by immunoSEQ multiplex PCR, yet TCRdb's version contains in-frame clones alone and is incomplete. This repertoire shows under 30,000 clones, less than 90% found once; its top ten account for 24%. The CDR3 extends over 15 amino acids. CDR1 SEHNR and CDR2 FQNEAQ come from the germline V gene (reference sequence). V dropped 2 bases and J dropped 5 bases, with 15 bases sitting between them. This receptor was taken from a human donor with active COVID-19. The donor label of this sample is uncertain. Input material: peripheral blood. The chain recombines TRBV7-9 with TRBJ1-2; D gene uncertain. The DNA for the CDR3 is TGTGCCAGCAGCTTAAGCAGGCAACCCAATTATGGCTACACCTTC. Translation: CASSLSRQPNYGYTF.